The TCR beta chain described here comes from a study of shared clonotypes between healthy human individuals. Ten or more counts support this clone. The authors ran the assay at deep level. Some clones are missing from TCRdb's copy, which holds only in-frame ones; the method was immunoSEQ multiplex PCR. The profile shows about 1 million clones, 65% to 75% of them singletons. Donors had no recently reported acute infections or vaccinations and were HIV-negative. The V gene's germline CDR1 is GTSNPN and CDR2 SVGIG (reference sequence). The CDR3 runs to 16 residues. The ends were cut back, 3 bases at V and 2 bases at J, with 14 bases in the middle.

The source is a young man in good health. The V and J genes are TRBV30 and TRBJ2-6; D is perhaps TRBD2 (5 bases). Sequenced material: memory CD4+ T cells sorted from blood. Subset of the sample: CD45RA-negative fraction. The CDR3 region is CAWSRPRGAGANVLTF. CDR3 DNA sequence: TGTGCCTGGAGCAGACCCCGGGGAGCTGGGGCCAACGTCCTGACTTTC.